These 25 T cell receptor beta chains were all obtained from the same sample, sequenced in a study of control samples from healthy donors and cancer patients (dated by TCRdb to about 2020). Receptors were amplified or captured by the immunoSEQ multiplex PCR assay. The table was pulled from immuneACCESS by TCRdb, which kept in-frame rearrangements only. Such tables lose some clones; where checked, under half of the loss comes from unresolved V genes, and the rest has no known cause. For this sample there are some 130,000 clones; about 91% appear just once. Around 8.1% of the sample belongs to the ten largest clones. Sequenced: blood. The receptors originated from a man between 18 and 35 years old in good health.

This rearrangement joins TRBV25-1 to TRBJ1-1, with a weak D call TRBD1 (6 bases). The CDR3 length is 15 residues. V lost 6 bases and J lost 3, with 17 bases in between. Germline lookup yields CDR1 MGHDK and CDR2 SYGVNS. CDR3 loop: CASRREGVRDTEAFF. DNA for the CDR3: TGTGCCAGCAGACGAGAGGGGGTGCGGGACACTGAAGCTTTCTTT.

This clone was seen only once. The V and J genes are TRBV7-2 and TRBJ1-5, with unresolved D. This CDR3 has 15 residues. From germline, CDR1 is SGHTA and CDR2 FQGNSA. The germline V and J ends were trimmed by 2 bases and 1 base, with 9 bases remaining between them. The CDR3: CASSLHPGSNQPQHF. The DNA of the CDR3 is TGTGCCAGCAGCTTACACCCCGGGAGCAATCAGCCCCAGCATTTT. The entire variable domain, with the rest obtained from reference TRBV7-2 and TRBJ1-5, is as follows: GAGVSQSPSNKVTEKGKDVELRCDPISGHTALYWYRQSLGQGLEFLIYFQGNSAPDKSGLPSDRFSAERTGGSVSTLTIQRTQQEDSAVYLCASSLHPGSNQPQHFGDGTRLSIL.

The V call is TRBV7-3, the J call TRBJ1-6; weak D call: TRBD1 (5 bases). The CDR3 has 13 residues. Germline V gene sequence: CDR1 SGHTA, CDR2 FQGTGA. V lost 5 bases and J lost 6, with 8 bases in between. The CDR3 DNA sequence: TGTGCCAGCAGCCGGGACGGTAATTCACCCCTCCACTTT. Translating gives CASSRDGNSPLHF.

The chain joins TRBV4-1 to TRBJ1-3; D unclear. Germline-derived CDR1 and CDR2 are MGHRA and YSYEKL. CDR3 length: 12 residues. With 0 bases removed from V and 9 bases from J, the gap between germline ends came to 6 bases. The CDR3 DNA sequence: TGCGCCAGCAGCCAAGAGGAGGGCACCATATATTTT. Protein: CASSQEEGTIYF.

The V and J genes are TRBV6-5 and TRBJ1-5; 9 nucleotides align to TRBD1. The trim removed 6 bases at V and 4 bases at J, leaving 4 bases unmatched. The CDR3 contains 14 residues. The germline gives CDR1 MNHEY, CDR2 SVGAGI. This chain's CDR3 is CASSGTGSNQPQHF. DNA of the CDR3: TGTGCCAGCAGCGGGACAGGGAGTAATCAGCCCCAGCATTTT.

The chain recombines TRBV12-5 with TRBJ1-3; D is unclear. This CDR3 has 13 amino acids. Trimming stripped 8 bases from V and 4 bases from J, with 12 bases between. Per the germline V gene, CDR1 is LGHNT and CDR2 is FRNRAP. The CDR3 DNA sequence: TGTGCTAGTTCAGTGGGTGGGGGAAACACCATATATTTT. Its protein is CASSVGGGNTIYF.

This chain connects TRBV12-5 to TRBJ2-6, with D hard to call. CDR1 LGHNT and CDR2 FRNRAP come from the germline V gene. CDR3 length: 16 residues. V dropped 4 bases and J dropped 0 bases, with 10 bases sitting between them. CDR3 nucleotides: TGTGCTAGTGGTTCCCAAGCCTACTCTGGGGCCAACGTCCTGACTTTC. It is translated as CASGSQAYSGANVLTF.

The gene calls are TRBV2 and TRBJ1-6; D is perhaps TRBD1 (6 bases). CDR1 and CDR2 (germline): SNHLY, FYNNEI. CDR3 length: 15 amino acids. Trimming removed 5 bases from V and 9 bases from J, with 17 bases in between. The CDR3 nucleotides read TGTGCCAGCAGTACCCAAACAGGGCCTAGTTCACCCCTCCACTTT. Its protein product is CASSTQTGPSSPLHF.

V gene TRBV27 combines with J gene TRBJ2-7, with TRBD1 matching 8 bases. The CDR3 spans 13 residues. Looked up from germline, CDR1 is MNHEY and CDR2 is SMNVEV (reference sequence). J lost 4 bases, V lost 8 bases, and 7 bases had no gene match. CDR3 sequence (DNA): TGTGCCAGCCCCTCGGACAGGGATTACGAGCAGTACTTC. As protein: CASPSDRDYEQYF.

This sequence joins TRBV12-5 and TRBJ1-4; D is undetermined. Trimming stripped 10 bases from V and 8 bases from J, with 11 bases between. CDR1 LGHNT and CDR2 FRNRAP come from the germline V gene. The CDR3 is 11 residues long. The chain's CDR3 is CAIWKWEKLFF. The DNA for the CDR3 is TGTGCTATATGGAAATGGGAAAAACTGTTTTTT. Combining the CDR3 with reference TRBV12-5 and TRBJ1-4 gives the whole variable domain DARVTQTPRHKVTEMGQEVTMRCQPILGHNTVFWYRQTMMQGLELLAYFRNRAPLDDSGMPKDRFSAEMPDATLATLKIQPSEPRDSAVYFCAIWKWEKLFFGSGTQLSVL.

The rearrangement links TRBV4-1 to TRBJ1-6; D call uncertain. CDR3 length: 15 residues. From germline, CDR1 is MGHRA and CDR2 YSYEKL. V gave up 0 bases and J gave up 9 bases, with 12 bases separating them. CDR3 DNA: TGCGCCAGCAGCCAAGAAGTGGCAAGCGGTTCACCCCTCCACTTT. Its translation: CASSQEVASGSPLHF.

The chain has TRBV6-6 and TRBJ1-2, with 10 bases aligning to TRBD1. Germline loops: CDR1 MNHNY, CDR2 SVGAGI (reference sequence). The CDR3 extends over 14 amino acids. V lost 6 bases to trimming and J lost 8 bases; unmatched junction nucleotides: 9. CDR3 DNA: TGTGCCAGCAGCCCCGGGGACAGGGGTTTCGGCTACACCTTC. Its translation is CASSPGDRGFGYTF.

V usage is TRBV19 and J usage is TRBJ1-1; 8 bases are shared with TRBD1. The CDR3 extends over 15 amino acids. In germline, CDR1 is LNHDA, CDR2 SQIVND (reference sequence). J gave up 3 bases and V 5 bases, and 8 bases lay outside the gene matches. CDR3 protein: CASSPWTGSDTEAFF. The CDR3 DNA follows: TGTGCCAGTAGTCCCTGGACAGGGTCGGACACTGAAGCTTTCTTT.

A single count supports this clone. The rearrangement uses TRBV6-6 and TRBJ1-4; D not resolved. Per germline, CDR1 MNHNY and CDR2 SVGAGI (reference sequence). V dropped 4 bases and J dropped 7 bases, with 13 bases sitting between them. The CDR3 spans 14 residues. In DNA form, the CDR3 reads TGTGCCAGCAGTTTCTCCGGGCTCTCTGAAAAACTGTTTTTT. Translating gives CASSFSGLSEKLFF.

The chain has TRBV4-2 and TRBJ1-5; TRBD1 is a possible D gene (6 bases). CDR1 is LGHNA and CDR2 is YNFKEQ in the germline V gene. The CDR3 spans 15 residues. Trimming took 0 bases from V and 5 from J, leaving 11 bases between them. DNA of the CDR3: TGTGCCAGCAGCCAAGATCCTCAGGGGTATCAGCCCCAGCATTTT. This encodes CASSQDPQGYQPQHF.

The chain is built from TRBV6-5 and TRBJ1-2; the match to TRBD1 covers 7 bases. The CDR3 runs to 13 residues. Germline V lookup: CDR1 MNHEY, CDR2 SVGAGI. The ends lost 4 bases at V and 4 bases at J; junction bases unmatched: 3. The CDR3 DNA reads as TGTGCCAGCAGTTCCTACAGGGGCTATGGCTACACCTTC. This sequence encodes CASSSYRGYGYTF.

V and J are TRBV5-1 and TRBJ2-5, with TRBD2 as a possible D gene (6 bases). This CDR3 has 16 amino acids. Trimming took 5 bases from V and 2 from J, leaving 19 bases between them. From germline, CDR1 is SGHRS and CDR2 YFSETQ. The CDR3 sequence: CASRLRMGGKQETQYF. For the CDR3, the DNA is TGCGCCAGCAGACTCCGTATGGGGGGAAAACAAGAGACCCAGTACTTC.

V gene TRBV5-1 combines with J gene TRBJ1-4; 8 bases map to TRBD1. The CDR3 is 15 amino acids. J was trimmed by 8 bases and V by 4 bases; bases with no gene match: 10. Germline V gene data show CDR1 as SGHRS and CDR2 as YFSETQ. The CDR3: CASSKGQALLEKLFF. The CDR3 DNA follows: TGCGCCAGCAGCAAGGGACAGGCCCTTTTGGAAAAACTGTTTTTT.

In this sample, this clone turned up a few times. The chain recombines TRBV2 with TRBJ2-2; 11 bases agree with TRBD1. From germline, CDR1 is SNHLY and CDR2 FYNNEI. The CDR3 is 15 amino acids. Unmatched junction bases numbered 1, after V lost 3 bases and J lost 4 bases. The CDR3 is CASSDGTGGTGELFF. As DNA, the CDR3 is TGTGCCAGCAGTGACGGGACAGGGGGCACCGGGGAGCTGTTTTTT.

This chain joins TRBV4-1 and TRBJ2-5; TRBD1 is a possible D gene (5 bases). With 2 bases removed from V and 9 bases from J, the gap between germline ends came to 28 bases. Germline lookup yields CDR1 MGHRA and CDR2 YSYEKL. This CDR3 is 18 amino acids long. CDR3 in DNA: TGCGCCAGCAGCCAACCACCCGTTACAGGACCTCAGAGGTCGGCCCAGTACTTC. Its translation is CASSQPPVTGPQRSAQYF.

The rearrangement uses TRBV5-1 and TRBJ2-1, with TRBD1 identical over 7 bases. This CDR3 spans 16 amino acids. Germline CDR1 SGHRS, CDR2 YFSETQ. Trimming at V came to 1 base and at J to 1 base, leaving 5 bases not matched to a gene. The CDR3 here is CASSLMGTVSYNEQFF. The DNA of the CDR3 is TGCGCCAGCAGCTTGATGGGGACAGTATCCTACAATGAGCAGTTCTTC.

V is TRBV5-8 and J is TRBJ1-6; D is ambiguous. The V gene's germline CDR1 is SGHTS and CDR2 YDEGEE. V was pared by 0 bases and J by 4 bases, with 17 bases between. The CDR3 consists of 18 residues. The CDR3 region has the DNA TGTGCCAGCAGCTTGGTACAGCGCAAGAGAGGATATAATTCACCCCTCCACTTT. Its protein is CASSLVQRKRGYNSPLHF.

The V call is TRBV5-6, the J call TRBJ2-1; TRBD2 matches 11 bases. J gave up 12 bases and V 0 bases, and 8 bases lay outside the gene matches. Germline V lookup: CDR1 SGHDT, CDR2 YYEEEE. The CDR3 has 15 residues. The CDR3 sequence is CASSLGVAGGHWQFF. In nucleotides, the CDR3 is TGTGCCAGCAGCTTGGGCGTAGCGGGGGGGCATTGGCAGTTCTTC. Together with reference TRBV5-6 and TRBJ2-1, the CDR3 gives the full variable domain: DAGVTQSPTHLIKTRGQQVTLRCSPKSGHDTVSWYQQALGQGPQFIFQYYEEEERQRGNFPDRFSGHQFPNYSSELNVNALLLGDSALYLCASSLGVAGGHWQFFGPGTRLTVL.

The chain combines TRBV6-4 with TRBJ1-6; D gene ambiguous. The CDR3 runs to 14 residues. CDR1 is MRHNA and CDR2 is SNTAGT in the germline V gene. V shed 2 bases and J shed 7 bases, with 9 bases lying between them. Written as DNA, the CDR3 is TGTGCCAGCAGTGACAAAGGCGGGAATTCACCCCTCCACTTT. Translating it yields CASSDKGGNSPLHF.

The chain combines TRBV5-1 with TRBJ1-6, with 8 bases fitting TRBD1. This CDR3 has 17 residues. Trimming took 1 base from V and 7 from J; bases not matched to a gene: 10. Germline CDR1 and CDR2: SGHRS and YFSETQ. The CDR3 region has the DNA TGCGCCAGCAGCTTGCAGGTCGAAGGACAGGGAAATTCACCCCTCCACTTT. Its protein is CASSLQVEGQGNSPLHF.